This TCR beta chain was sequenced for a study of blood T cells in healthy people across ages. Study-level information: Capture by template switching was about one barcoded beta molecule per two T cells.

A few counts support this clonotype. What it binds is unknown. Study results and limitations: Long-lived donors carried more naive CD4+ cells and greater diversity than aged donors. The study regarded diversity estimates from one million T cells as underestimates.

The V end lost 3 bases, the J end lost 4 bases, and 19 bases lay between the germline ends. The CDR3 length is 16 residues. Per the germline V gene, CDR1 is SGHKS and CDR2 is YYEKEE (reference sequence). The authors ran a second PCR of about 7 to 12 cycles using a sample-barcoded 5' primer and a J-beta primer mix. Each CDR3 protein is one row after TCRdb ran MiXCR on the 5' RACE reads. The sample has 2 million or so distinct CDR3 sequences, around 48% seen once. The sequence was obtained from a woman aged 40 to 49 in good health. The sequencing sample was made of blood. V and J are TRBV5-5 and TRBJ1-2; D might be TRBD1 (5 bases). CDR3 in amino acids: CASSSEDRGLSYGYTF. The CDR3 DNA reads TGTGCCAGCAGCTCCGAGGATAGGGGTTTAAGCTATGGCTACACCTTC.